This T cell receptor (beta chain) was retrieved from a study of cytomegalovirus exposure and HLA in healthy donors. Study-level points and caveats: In a later analysis, compared with equally common non-associated chains, HLA-associated beta chains were more expanded. Fewer N-insertions than the roughly 630-donor mean were reportedly shown by an Asian-associated ancestry cluster in a later analysis. Later analysis identified several of the most significant clusters that appeared linked to common viral pathogens.

Points on this clone: The antigen is undetermined.

Primers for the PCR totalled 60 Vbeta and 13 Jbeta. Using immunoSEQ multiplex PCR, the repertoire was profiled, and TCRdb retains in-frame clones only, with some absent. The sample holds 150,000 or so clones, 65% to 90% seen once. Sequencing was carried out using PBMCs. The clonotype originates from a woman younger than 35 in good health and CMV-seronegative.

Here the CDR3 reads CASTVAGGPNTGELFF. In nucleotides, the CDR3 is TGTGCCAGCACCGTTGCGGGGGGCCCGAACACCGGGGAGCTGTTTTTT. The chain couples TRBV28 to TRBJ2-2; 8 bases are shared with TRBD2. Germline trimming cut 7 bases from V and 0 bases from J; bases unmatched to any gene: 7. CDR1 MDHEN and CDR2 SYDVKM come from the germline V gene. The CDR3 runs 16 residues.